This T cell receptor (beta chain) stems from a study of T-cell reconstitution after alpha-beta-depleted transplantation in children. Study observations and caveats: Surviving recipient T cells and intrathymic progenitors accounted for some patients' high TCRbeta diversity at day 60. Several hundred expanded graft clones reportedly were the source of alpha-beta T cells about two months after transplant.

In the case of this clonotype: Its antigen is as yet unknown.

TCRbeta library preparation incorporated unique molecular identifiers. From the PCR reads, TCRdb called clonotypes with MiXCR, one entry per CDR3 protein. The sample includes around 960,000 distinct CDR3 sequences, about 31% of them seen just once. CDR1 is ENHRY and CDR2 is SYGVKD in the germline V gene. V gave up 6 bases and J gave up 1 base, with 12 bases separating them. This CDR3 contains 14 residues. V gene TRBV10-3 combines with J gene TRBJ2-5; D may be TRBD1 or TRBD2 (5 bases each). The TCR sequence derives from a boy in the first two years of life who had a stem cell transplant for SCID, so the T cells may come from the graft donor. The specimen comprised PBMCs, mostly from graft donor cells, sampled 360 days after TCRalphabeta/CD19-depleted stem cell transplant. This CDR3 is CAIRAGSSQETQYF. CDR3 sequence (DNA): TGTGCCATCAGGGCAGGGAGCAGCCAAGAGACCCAGTACTTC.